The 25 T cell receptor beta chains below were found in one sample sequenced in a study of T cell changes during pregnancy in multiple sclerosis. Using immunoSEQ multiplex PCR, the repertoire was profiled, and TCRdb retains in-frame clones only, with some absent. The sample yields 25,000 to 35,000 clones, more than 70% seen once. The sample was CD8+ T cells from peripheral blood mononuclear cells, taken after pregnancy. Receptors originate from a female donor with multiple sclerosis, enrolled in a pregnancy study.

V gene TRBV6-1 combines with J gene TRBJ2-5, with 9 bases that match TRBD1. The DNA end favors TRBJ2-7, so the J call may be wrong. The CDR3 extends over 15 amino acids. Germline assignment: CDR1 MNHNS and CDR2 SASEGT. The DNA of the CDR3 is TGTGCCAGCAGTGAATGGGGGACAGGGATCTACGAGCAGTACTTC. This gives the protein CASSEWGTGIYEQYF.

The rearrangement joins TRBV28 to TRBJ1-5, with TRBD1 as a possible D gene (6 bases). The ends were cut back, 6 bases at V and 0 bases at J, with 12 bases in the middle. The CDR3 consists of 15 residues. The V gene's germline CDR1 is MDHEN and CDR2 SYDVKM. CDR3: CASSPLQGSNQPQHF. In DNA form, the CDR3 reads TGTGCCAGCAGCCCCTTACAGGGTAGCAATCAGCCCCAGCATTTT.

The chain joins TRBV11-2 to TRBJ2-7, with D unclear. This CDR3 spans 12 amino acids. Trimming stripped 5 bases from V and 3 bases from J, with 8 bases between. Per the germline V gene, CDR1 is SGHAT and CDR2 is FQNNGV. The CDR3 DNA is TGTGCCAGCAGCCCTCCAGGCTACGAGCAGTACTTC. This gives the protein CASSPPGYEQYF.

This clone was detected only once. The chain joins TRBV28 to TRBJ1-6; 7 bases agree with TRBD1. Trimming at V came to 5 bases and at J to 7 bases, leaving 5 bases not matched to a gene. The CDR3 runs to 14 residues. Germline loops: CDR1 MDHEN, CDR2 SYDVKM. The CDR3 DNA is TGTGCCAGCAGTGGCGACAGGGTAAATTCACCCCTCCACTTT. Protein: CASSGDRVNSPLHF.

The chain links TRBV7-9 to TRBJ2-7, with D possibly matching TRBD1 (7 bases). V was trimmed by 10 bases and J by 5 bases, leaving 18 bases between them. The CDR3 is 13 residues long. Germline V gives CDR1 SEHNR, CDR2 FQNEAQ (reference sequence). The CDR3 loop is CATPAQGGHEQYF. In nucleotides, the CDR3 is TGTGCCACTCCTGCCCAGGGGGGCCACGAGCAGTACTTC.

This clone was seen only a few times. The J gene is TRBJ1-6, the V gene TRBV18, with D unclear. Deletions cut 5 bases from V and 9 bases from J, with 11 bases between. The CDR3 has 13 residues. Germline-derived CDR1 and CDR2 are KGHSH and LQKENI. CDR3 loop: CASSIGFSSPLHF. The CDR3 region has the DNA TGTGCCAGCTCAATTGGTTTTAGTTCACCCCTCCACTTT.

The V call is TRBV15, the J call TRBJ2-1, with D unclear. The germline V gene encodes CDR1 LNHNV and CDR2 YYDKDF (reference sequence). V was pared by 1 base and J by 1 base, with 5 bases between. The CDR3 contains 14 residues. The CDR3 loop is CATSRAQSYNEQFF. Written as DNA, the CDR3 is TGTGCCACCAGCAGAGCGCAGTCCTACAATGAGCAGTTCTTC.

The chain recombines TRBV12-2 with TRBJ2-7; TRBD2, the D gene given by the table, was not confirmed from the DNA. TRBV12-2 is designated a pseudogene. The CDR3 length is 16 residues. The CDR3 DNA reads TGTGCAAGTCGCTTCGCTAGCGGGGGATCTTCCTACGAGCAGTACTTC. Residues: CASRFASGGSSYEQYF.

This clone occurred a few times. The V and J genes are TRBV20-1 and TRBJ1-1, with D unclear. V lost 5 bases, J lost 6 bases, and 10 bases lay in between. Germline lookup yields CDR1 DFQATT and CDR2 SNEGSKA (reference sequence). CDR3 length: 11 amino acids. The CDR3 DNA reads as TGCAGTGCTGGAGCTATCCCTGAAGCTTTCTTT. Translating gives CSAGAIPEAFF.

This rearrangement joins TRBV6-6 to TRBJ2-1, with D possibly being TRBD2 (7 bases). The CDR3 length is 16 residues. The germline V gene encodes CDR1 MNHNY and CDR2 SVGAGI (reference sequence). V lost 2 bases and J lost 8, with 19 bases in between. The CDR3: CASSYPRGGVWDEQFF. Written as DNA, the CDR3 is TGTGCCAGCAGTTACCCGAGGGGGGGGGTCTGGGATGAGCAGTTCTTC.

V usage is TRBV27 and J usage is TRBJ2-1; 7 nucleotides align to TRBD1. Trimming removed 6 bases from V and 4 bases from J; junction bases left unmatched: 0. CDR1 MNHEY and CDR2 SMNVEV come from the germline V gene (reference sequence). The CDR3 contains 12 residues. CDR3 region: CASRTGYNEQFF. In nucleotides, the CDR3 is TGTGCCAGCAGGACAGGGTACAATGAGCAGTTCTTC.

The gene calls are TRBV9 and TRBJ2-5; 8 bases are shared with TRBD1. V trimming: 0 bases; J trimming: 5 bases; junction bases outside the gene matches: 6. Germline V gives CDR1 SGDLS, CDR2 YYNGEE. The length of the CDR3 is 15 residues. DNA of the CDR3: TGTGCCAGCAGCGTAGGAGAGACAGGGGTGGAGACCCAGTACTTC. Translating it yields CASSVGETGVETQYF.

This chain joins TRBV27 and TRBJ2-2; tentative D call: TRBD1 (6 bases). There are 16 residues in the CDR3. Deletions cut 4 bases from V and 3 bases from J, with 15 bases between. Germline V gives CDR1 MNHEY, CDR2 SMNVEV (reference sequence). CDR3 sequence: CASSSPPGDYTGELFF. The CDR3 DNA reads TGTGCCAGCAGTTCCCCTCCAGGGGATTACACCGGGGAGCTGTTTTTT.

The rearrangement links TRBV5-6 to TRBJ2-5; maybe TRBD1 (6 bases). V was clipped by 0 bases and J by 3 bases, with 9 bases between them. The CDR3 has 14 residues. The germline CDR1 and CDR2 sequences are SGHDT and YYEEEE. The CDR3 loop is CASSLGTAEETQYF. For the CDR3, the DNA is TGTGCCAGCAGCTTGGGGACAGCTGAAGAGACCCAGTACTTC.

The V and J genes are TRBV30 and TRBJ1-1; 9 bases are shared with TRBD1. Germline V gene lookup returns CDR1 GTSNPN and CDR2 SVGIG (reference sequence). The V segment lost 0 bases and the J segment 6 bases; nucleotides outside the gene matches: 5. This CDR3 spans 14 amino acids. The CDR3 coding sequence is TGTGCCTGGAGTGTCCCGGGACAGGGACCTGAAGCTTTCTTT. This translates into CAWSVPGQGPEAFF.

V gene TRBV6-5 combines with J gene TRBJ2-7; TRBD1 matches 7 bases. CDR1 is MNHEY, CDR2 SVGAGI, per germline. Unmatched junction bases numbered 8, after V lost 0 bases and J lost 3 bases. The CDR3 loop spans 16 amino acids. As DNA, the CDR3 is TGTGCCAGCAGTTACTCTGTGGGACAGAAGAACTACGAGCAGTACTTC. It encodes CASSYSVGQKNYEQYF.

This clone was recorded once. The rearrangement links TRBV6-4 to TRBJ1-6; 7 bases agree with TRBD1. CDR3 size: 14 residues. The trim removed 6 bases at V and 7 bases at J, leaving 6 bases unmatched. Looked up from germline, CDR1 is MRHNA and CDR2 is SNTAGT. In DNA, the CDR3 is TGTGCCAGCAGCGAGGCAGGGGGGAATTCACCCCTCCACTTT. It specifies CASSEAGGNSPLHF.

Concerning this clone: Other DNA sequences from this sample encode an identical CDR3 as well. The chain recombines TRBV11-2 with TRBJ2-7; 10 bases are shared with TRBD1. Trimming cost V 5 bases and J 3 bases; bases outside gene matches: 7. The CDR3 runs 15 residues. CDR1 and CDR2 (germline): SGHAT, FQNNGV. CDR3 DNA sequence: TGTGCCAGCAGCCCGGGGACAGGGGAGGGCTACGAGCAGTACTTC. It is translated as CASSPGTGEGYEQYF.

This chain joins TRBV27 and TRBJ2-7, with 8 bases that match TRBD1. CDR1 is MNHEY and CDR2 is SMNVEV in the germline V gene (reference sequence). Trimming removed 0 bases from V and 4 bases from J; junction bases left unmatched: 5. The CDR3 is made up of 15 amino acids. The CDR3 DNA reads TGTGCCAGCAGTTTATCCCGGACAGGGCTTTACGAGCAGTACTTC. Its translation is CASSLSRTGLYEQYF.

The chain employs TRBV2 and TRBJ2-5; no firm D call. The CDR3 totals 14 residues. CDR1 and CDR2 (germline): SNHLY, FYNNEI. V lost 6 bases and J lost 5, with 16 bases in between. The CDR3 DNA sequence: TGTGCCAGCAGCCCTTTCCTTGCCGGGGAGACCCAGTACTTC. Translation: CASSPFLAGETQYF.

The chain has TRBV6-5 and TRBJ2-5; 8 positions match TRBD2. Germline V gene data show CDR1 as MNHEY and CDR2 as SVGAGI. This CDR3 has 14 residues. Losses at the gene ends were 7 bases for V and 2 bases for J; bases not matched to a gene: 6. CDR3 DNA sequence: TGTGCCAGCAAGATTAGCGGGGATCAAGAGACCCAGTACTTC. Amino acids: CASKISGDQETQYF.

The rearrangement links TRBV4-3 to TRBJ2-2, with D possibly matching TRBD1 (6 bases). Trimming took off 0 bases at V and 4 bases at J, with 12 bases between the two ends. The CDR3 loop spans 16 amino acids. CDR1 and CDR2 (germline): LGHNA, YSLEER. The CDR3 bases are TGCGCCAGCAGCCAAGATCCAGGGGTCAGCACCGGGGAGCTGTTTTTT. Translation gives CASSQDPGVSTGELFF.

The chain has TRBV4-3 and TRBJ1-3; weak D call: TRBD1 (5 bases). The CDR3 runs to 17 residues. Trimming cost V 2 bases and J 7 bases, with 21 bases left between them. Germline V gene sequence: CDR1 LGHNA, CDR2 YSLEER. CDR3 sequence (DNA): TGCGCCAGCAGCCAATTTCTTGACAGCTCCCCTAGGAACACCATATATTTT. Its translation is CASSQFLDSSPRNTIYF.

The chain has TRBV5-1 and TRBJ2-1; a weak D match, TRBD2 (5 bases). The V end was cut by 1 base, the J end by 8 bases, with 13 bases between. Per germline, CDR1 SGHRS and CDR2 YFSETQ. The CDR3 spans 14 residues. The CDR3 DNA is TGCGCCAGCAGCTTGTTGGCGGGTGGTGATGAGCAGTTCTTC. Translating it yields CASSLLAGGDEQFF.

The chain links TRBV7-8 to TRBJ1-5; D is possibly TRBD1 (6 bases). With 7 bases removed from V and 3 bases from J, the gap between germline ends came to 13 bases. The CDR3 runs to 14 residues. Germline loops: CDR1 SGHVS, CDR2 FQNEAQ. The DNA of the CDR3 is TGTGCCAGCACCCTAGGGGGAAACAATCAGCCCCAGCATTTT. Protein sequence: CASTLGGNNQPQHF.